This TCR beta chain was sequenced for a study of blood T cell repertoires in COVID-19 (dated by TCRdb to the early 2020s). Broadly, across the study: Samples covering the acute and convalescent phases of COVID-19 were provided by collaborators in the United States, Italy and Spain. The material from the prospective study consisted of cDNA or gDNA derived from T cells, B-cell-depleted T cells, or PBMCs. Deeply sampled blood TCRbeta repertoires from subjects exposed to, actively infected with, or recovered from COVID-19 were included in the dataset. A freely available public database, intended as a resource for researchers studying the immune response to SARS-CoV-2, is where the repertoires were released. Samples came from the ongoing ImmuneRACE study (first 160 participants) plus 1,254 subjects from 6 global collaborators. Nearly every sample came with metadata listing a de-identified subject ID, COVID-19 status, age in years and sex. Where HLA class I and class II types were available, the types were taken from metadata supplied by the sample provider, not from assay-based typing.

Study-wide findings and limitations: How much clinical and demographic metadata was included differed by source and by participant, and the metadata was provided uncurated.

V and J lose 0 bases and 6 bases, and a span of 21 bases separates them. Taken from cysteine to phenylalanine, the CDR3 has 17 residues. Just CDR3 DNA is preserved here, 51 bases in frame from base 1. For CDR1 and CDR2, the germline V gene lists MGHRA and YSYEKL. The collaborating institutions used their own protocols to collect whole blood in K2EDTA tubes. For TCRbeta analysis, collaborator samples were shipped as frozen whole blood, as isolated PBMCs, or as DNA extracted from either sample type. The immunoSEQ Assay, a bias-controlled multiplex PCR, was used to amplify TCRbeta CDR3 regions from genomic DNA. Concerning the study's data processing: The number of nucleated cells in each sample was estimated from the amplification of reference gene primers within the assay. To quantify the absolute abundance of each unique TCRbeta CDR3 rearrangement, sequence reads were collapsed and filtered. For each sample, productive Simpson clonality was calculated by taking the square root of Simpson's diversity index across productive rearrangements. The table was pulled from immuneACCESS by TCRdb, which kept in-frame rearrangements only. Such tables lose some clones; where checked, under half of the loss comes from unresolved V genes, and the rest has no known cause. That table supplies the V and J calls and clone size; D and trimming were determined from the DNA. Counted in this sample were tens of thousands of clones; 88% of them appeared once. The ten largest clones take up around 4.9% of the sample.

Worth noting for this clone: It lacks a known antigen. No base quality values were provided; no much bigger clone lies one nucleotide off.

The rearranged segments are TRBV4-1 and TRBJ2-7; a tentative D match to TRBD2 spans 5 bases. Sequencing was performed on peripheral blood. The TCR originated in a woman of 80 years or more with active COVID-19. The DNA sequence is given as TGCGCCAGCAGCCAAGATAGTCGGGGTAGCCCCACGGGCGAGCAGTACTTC. Its protein product is CASSQDSRGSPTGEQYF.